Sequencing of this TCR beta chain was carried out in a study of T cells in Graves' hyperthyroidism and ophthalmopathy. Study outcomes and limitations: Before onset, ophthalmopathy was predicted by the model a median about 6.2 months earlier.

Using RNA transcripts as the source, TCR beta CDR3 regions were amplified. With the HTBI primer set, the TCR CDR3 went through a first round of RT-PCR. From the multiplex PCR reads, TCRdb called clonotypes with MiXCR, one entry per CDR3 protein. The repertoire holds 650,000 to 700,000 distinct CDR3 sequences, with around 16% as singletons. Calling Graves' hyperthyroidism stable meant ophthalmopathy did not progress within 18 months. Reasons for excluding patients were uncontrolled infection, other autoimmune disease, pregnancy or lactation. This CDR3 has 15 residues. V lost 2 bases and J 0 bases, leaving 14 bases between the germline ends. The germline gives CDR1 DFQATT, CDR2 SNEGSKA (reference sequence). With respect to this clonotype: Its specificity is not known. The conserved phenylalanine or tryptophan is not found at the CDR3 terminus, so this likely reflects a read error.

The rearrangement links TRBV20-1 to TRBJ2-7, with a weak D call TRBD2 (6 bases). The TCR originated in a man aged 50-60 years with Graves' hyperthyroidism. The sample was blood. The CDR3 nucleotides are TGCAGTGCTAGACCATTTAATAGCGGCTCCTACGAGCAGTACTCC. This codes for CSARPFNSGSYEQYS.